This entry concerns a single T cell receptor beta chain. Its antigen is still unknown. No qualities accompany the bases; no much larger clone lies one base away. These data originate in a study of persistence of HIV-infected CD4 T cells (dated by TCRdb to 2018 to 2021). General notes on the study: CMV- and HIV-1 Gag-responding CD4+ T cells were isolated from ART-treated individuals so that antigen-driven clonal expansion of HIV-1-infected cells could be examined. Suppressive ART had been received by participants for a median of roughly eight years. Peripheral blood samples of up to roughly 180 mL were collected at multiple time points, except for a couple of participants, who underwent leukapheresis at a single time point. The clonality of all cells in each sorted population was measured by TCRbeta sequencing, and the clonality of infected cells was measured by proviral sequencing. Cross-participant TCR cluster analysis included roughly eight participants for CMV and 6 or 7 participants for Gag. Broad study findings and their caveats: Significantly lower TCRbeta richness was observed in CMV- and Gag-responding cells than in anti-CD3/anti-CD28-responding cells, and higher oligoclonality was observed in CMV-responding cells than in CD3/CD28-stimulated and Gag-responding cells. Only a small number of individuals took part in the study, and the range of antigens tested was limited. Restriction of bulk TCR analyses to the rare CMV-responding cells that actually carried HIV-1 proviruses was not possible. Degenerate expanded CDR3beta sequences were enriched in antigen-responding cells, suggesting convergent selection of CD4+ responses to CMV and Gag. TCR oligoclonality correlated with proviral oligoclonality within the same sorted populations.

The immunoSEQ hsTCRB assay version 4, run in survey mode, was used to sequence TCRbeta repertoires from genomic DNA. Genomic DNA was diluted to about 10 ng/uL, using up to roughly 1 ug per sample for TCRbeta sequencing. For the original study's pipeline: TCRbeta data analysis was done in ImmunoSeq Analyzer 3.0, and diversity was calculated on productive nucleotide rearrangements. Lower-bound TCR diversity was estimated with the improved Chao index, and clonality with the Gini coefficient using the Immunarch R package. When different nucleotide rearrangements encoded the same CDR3beta amino acid sequence, each rearrangement was treated as a distinct clonotype. Differential abundance analysis identified TCRbeta sequences significantly enriched in antigen-responding cells relative to anti-CD3/anti-CD28-activated cells. Using predicted peptide-MHC specificity as the basis, GLIPH2 grouped TCRs into clusters, both for each participant individually and for the merged data sets that combined participants. This is the immuneACCESS table as TCRdb keeps it, with only in-frame sequences that have V and J called. A part of the clones is gone; compared with another copy, unresolved V genes explain less than half, and the rest is unexplained. D and trimming come from the DNA, and the V and J calls and clone size come from that table. This sample has 35,000 or so clones in its table, and 85% of those were observed once. Clones ranked in the top ten supply around 5.4% of the sample.

At the junction V is shortened by 0 bases and J by 2 bases, with 3 bases in between. The CDR3 contains 13 residues, cysteine and phenylalanine counted. The sequence is cut down to CDR3 DNA, 39 bases in frame from base 1. CDR1 KGHSH and CDR2 LQKENI are derived from the germline V gene. The treatment or condition label here, explained by the study, means: suppressive antiretroviral therapy. A pool of overlapping 15-mer peptides from HIV-1 Gag, at around 1.1 ug per peptide per mL, was used to stimulate the cells. Memory CD4+ T cells that did not respond, being CD40L-negative, CD69-negative and CD45RO-high, were sorted as memory populations depleted of antigen-responding cells. Participants were HIV-1-infected adults who started suppressive ART during chronic infection. Participants had undetectable plasma HIV-1 RNA below 50 copies/mL for at least 4 years. To be included, participants needed a CD4+ T cell count above 400 cells/uL and a positive CMV serology. Before stimulation, PBMCs were isolated using density centrifugation and then depleted of CD8+ T cells. Stimulation of CD8-depleted PBMCs was carried out for more than 15 hours with anti-CD28/CD49d costimulation, CD40-blocking antibody and enfuvirtide, to prevent new infections. Cell sorting was done on a Beckman Coulter MoFlo Legacy or XDP sorter, and dead cells were excluded with propidium iodide. Genomic DNA was extracted using the QIAamp DNA Mini Kit for samples with more than one million cells and using the Quick-DNA Microprep Kit for all other samples.

The TCR sequence derives from an adult with HIV. The donor label of this sample is uncertain. Sequencing was performed on cultured CD4+ T cells from PBMCs, taken from a patient who received antiretroviral therapy. This specimen's cell subset or site label, interpreted: CD40L-CD69- CD45RO-high memory CD4 T cells not responding to Gag peptides. The chain is assembled from TRBV18 and TRBJ2-3, with the D segment identity uncertain. The DNA sequence reads TGTGCCAGCTCACCACCCACCACAGATACGCAGTATTTT. It specifies CASSPPTTDTQYF. The reference TRBV18 and TRBJ2-3 proteins fill in what lies around the CDR3, so the full variable domain reads NAGVMQNPRHLVRRRGQEARLRCSPMKGHSHVYWYRQLPEEGLKFMVYLQKENIIDESGMPKERFSAEFPKEGPSILRIQQVVRGDSAAYFCASSPPTTDTQYFGPGTRLTVL.